This T cell receptor beta chain was captured in a study of regulatory T cells in long-lasting Graves disease. In this sample, this clonotype turned up many times. Time point meaning: newly diagnosed GD, antithyroid drugs for less than 3 months. From RNA extracted from PBMCs, the TCR library was made. CDR1 is MGHRA, CDR2 YSYEKL, per germline. The J segment lost 5 bases and the V segment lost 2 bases, leaving 12 bases of the junction unmatched. The CDR3 has 16 residues. CDR3-region Arm-PCR and iRepertoire HTBI primers produced the TCR beta libraries. Each CDR3 protein is one row after TCRdb ran MiXCR on the multiplex PCR reads. The sample carries some 340,000 distinct CDR3 sequences, approximately 12% recorded once. This same sample was also taken into another study, of T cells in Graves' hyperthyroidism and ophthalmopathy. This second study notes: Primed by the HTBI set, a first-round RT-PCR was run on the TCR CDR3.

The TCR sequence derives from a woman aged 18-29 years with Graves disease. The specimen was peripheral blood mononuclear cells (PBMCs), collected at new diagnosis, from a patient treated with antithyroid drugs. This chain links TRBV4-1 with TRBJ2-7, with 7 bases that match TRBD1. This CDR3 reads CASSQPSQGTANEQYF. For the CDR3, the DNA is TGCGCCAGCAGCCAACCATCGCAGGGGACAGCCAACGAGCAGTACTTC.